This T cell receptor beta chain was retrieved from a study of T-cell reconstitution after alpha-beta-depleted transplantation in children. Concerning this clonotype: Antigen unknown.

V lost 0 bases and J lost 5; bases outside the gene matches: 5. Germline-derived CDR1 and CDR2 are SEHNR and FQNEAQ (reference sequence). The CDR3 totals 15 residues. Unique molecular identifiers were incorporated during preparation of the TCRbeta library. TCRdb used MiXCR to reprocess the PCR reads, holding one entry per CDR3 protein. The table lists roughly 790,000 distinct CDR3 sequences, about 15% of them singletons. Regarding the study as a whole: Surviving recipient T cells and thymic progenitors accounted for the high day-60 TCRbeta diversity observed in some patients. Several hundred expanded graft clones reportedly were the source of alpha-beta T cells about two months after transplant.

The sample consisted of PBMCs, mostly from graft donor cells, taken 360 days after TCRalphabeta/CD19-depleted stem cell transplant. The TCR originated in a male patient younger than 18 who had a stem cell transplant for acute lymphoblastic leukemia, so the T cells may come from the graft donor. The chain carries TRBV7-9 and TRBJ1-2; 8 bases match TRBD1. The CDR3 DNA follows: TGTGCCAGCAGCTTAGCGGCAGGGGGCAGATATGGCTACACCTTC. Its protein is CASSLAAGGRYGYTF.